This record looks at one T cell receptor (beta chain) sequence and its context. Trimming pared 1 base from V and 6 bases from J, leaving 13 bases between. The germline V gene encodes CDR1 MNHNS and CDR2 SASEGT. CDR3 length: 15 amino acids. These data originate in a study of PD-L1 blockade in urothelial cancer. As for the study in general: Specimens of blood held a median count of roughly 150,000 T cells.

Libraries were prepared by immunoSEQ multiplex PCR; TCRdb keeps only in-frame clonotypes and omits some of them. The sample records around 57,000 clones, about 81% being singletons. Specified time point: pretreatment peripheral blood. The source was PBMCs, collected around atezolizumab (anti-PD-L1) treatment. This sequence joins TRBV6-1 and TRBJ2-1; maybe TRBD2 (6 bases). The TCR originated in a man aged 70 or older with urothelial cancer. CDR3 amino acids: CASSEVNSGSNEQFF. For the CDR3, the DNA is TGTGCCAGCAGTGAAGTTAATAGCGGAAGCAATGAGCAGTTCTTC.